This TCR beta chain was documented in a study of cytomegalovirus exposure and HLA in healthy donors. Regarding the study as a whole: The finding came from a later analysis; first-cohort TCR clusters tended to co-occur in the 130 or so validation repertoires. Reported performance of the classifier showed diagnosis of cytomegalovirus status with high specificity and sensitivity. Listed as cytomegalovirus-associated were 150 to 200 TCR beta chains.

A note on this clone: Its antigen is not identified.

Clones were read by immunoSEQ multiplex PCR, and TCRdb kept only the in-frame ones, dropping some. The sample has roughly 68,000 clones; around 95% are singletons. CDR1 is SGHTS, CDR2 YDEGEE, per germline. The CDR3 is made up of 13 amino acids. V dropped 4 bases and J dropped 6 bases, with 13 bases sitting between them. The rearrangement joins TRBV5-8 to TRBJ1-2; possible D gene TRBD1, 5 bases. The sample consisted of PBMCs. This TCR came from a man younger than 35 in good health and CMV-seronegative. This chain's CDR3 is CASSQARAHGYTF. CDR3 nucleotides: TGTGCCAGCAGCCAAGCCAGGGCACATGGCTACACCTTC.